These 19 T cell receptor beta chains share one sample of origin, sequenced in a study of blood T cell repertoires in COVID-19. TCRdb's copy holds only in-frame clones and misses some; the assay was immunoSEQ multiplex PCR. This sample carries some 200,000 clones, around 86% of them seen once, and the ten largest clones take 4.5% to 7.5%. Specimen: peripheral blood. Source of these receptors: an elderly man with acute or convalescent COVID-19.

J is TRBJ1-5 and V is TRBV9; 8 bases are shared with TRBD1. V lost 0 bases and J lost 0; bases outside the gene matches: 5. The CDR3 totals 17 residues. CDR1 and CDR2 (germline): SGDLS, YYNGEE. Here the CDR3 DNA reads TGTGCCAGCAGCGTAGCCAGGGGGCGAAATAGCAATCAGCCCCAGCATTTT. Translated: CASSVARGRNSNQPQHF.

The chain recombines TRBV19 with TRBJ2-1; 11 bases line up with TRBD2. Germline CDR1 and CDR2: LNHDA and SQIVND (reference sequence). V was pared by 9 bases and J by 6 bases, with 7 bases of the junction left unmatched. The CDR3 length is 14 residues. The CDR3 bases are TGTGCCAGCCGCGGACTAGCGGGCTCCAATGAGCAGTTCTTC. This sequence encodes CASRGLAGSNEQFF.

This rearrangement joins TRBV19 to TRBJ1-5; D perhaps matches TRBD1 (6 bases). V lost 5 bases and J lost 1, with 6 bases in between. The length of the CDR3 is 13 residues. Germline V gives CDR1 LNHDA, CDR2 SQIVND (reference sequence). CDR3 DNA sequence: TGTGCCAGTAGTCAGGGGAGCAATCAGCCCCAGCATTTT. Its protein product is CASSQGSNQPQHF.

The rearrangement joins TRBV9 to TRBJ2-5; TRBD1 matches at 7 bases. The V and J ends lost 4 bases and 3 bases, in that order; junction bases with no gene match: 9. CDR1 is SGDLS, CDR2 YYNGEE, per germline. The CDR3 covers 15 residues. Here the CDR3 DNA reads TGTGCCAGCAGCCTCTCCCCCGGGACAGAAGAGACCCAGTACTTC. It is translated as CASSLSPGTEETQYF.

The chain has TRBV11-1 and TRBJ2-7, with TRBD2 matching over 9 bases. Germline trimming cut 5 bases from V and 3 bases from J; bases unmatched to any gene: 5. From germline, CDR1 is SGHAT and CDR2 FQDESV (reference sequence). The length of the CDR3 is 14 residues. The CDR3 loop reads CASSGLAGLYEQYF. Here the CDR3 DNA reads TGTGCCAGCAGCGGGCTAGCGGGACTCTACGAGCAGTACTTC.

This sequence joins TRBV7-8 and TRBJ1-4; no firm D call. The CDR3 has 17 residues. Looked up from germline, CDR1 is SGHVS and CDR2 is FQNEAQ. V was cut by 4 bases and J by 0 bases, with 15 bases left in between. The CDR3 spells CASSWSGREATNEKLFF. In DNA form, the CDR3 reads TGTGCCAGCAGCTGGAGTGGGAGGGAGGCAACTAATGAAAAACTGTTTTTT.

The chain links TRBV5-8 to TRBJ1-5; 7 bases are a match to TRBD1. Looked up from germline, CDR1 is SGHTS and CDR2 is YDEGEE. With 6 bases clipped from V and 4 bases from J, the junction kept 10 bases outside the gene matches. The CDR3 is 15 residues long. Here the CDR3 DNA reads TGTGCCAGCACCTCTGACAGGGCAAATAATCAGCCCCAGCATTTT. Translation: CASTSDRANNQPQHF.

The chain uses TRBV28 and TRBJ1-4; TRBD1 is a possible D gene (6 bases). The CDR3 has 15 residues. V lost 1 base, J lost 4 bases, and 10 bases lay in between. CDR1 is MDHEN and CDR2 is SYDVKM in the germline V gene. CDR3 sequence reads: CASSLSQGVNEKLFF. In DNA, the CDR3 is TGTGCCAGCAGTTTATCACAGGGAGTTAATGAAAAACTGTTTTTT.

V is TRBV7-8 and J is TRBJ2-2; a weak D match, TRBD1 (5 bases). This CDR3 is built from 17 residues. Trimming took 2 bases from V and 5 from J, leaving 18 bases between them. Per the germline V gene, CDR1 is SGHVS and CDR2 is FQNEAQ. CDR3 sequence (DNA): TGTGCCAGCAGCTTATCATCAGGGCCGAAGGTAACCGGGGAGCTGTTTTTT. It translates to CASSLSSGPKVTGELFF.

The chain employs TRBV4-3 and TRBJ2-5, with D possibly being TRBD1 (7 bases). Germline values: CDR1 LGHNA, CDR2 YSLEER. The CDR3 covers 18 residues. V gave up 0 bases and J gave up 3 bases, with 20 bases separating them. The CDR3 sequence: CASSQDSRSGRGKETQYF. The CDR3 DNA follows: TGCGCCAGCAGCCAAGATAGTCGTAGCGGCAGGGGGAAAGAGACCCAGTACTTC.

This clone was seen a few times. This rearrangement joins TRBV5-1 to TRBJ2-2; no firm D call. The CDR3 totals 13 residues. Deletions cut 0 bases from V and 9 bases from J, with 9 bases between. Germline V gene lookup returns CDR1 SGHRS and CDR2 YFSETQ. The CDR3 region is CASSLVSSRELFF. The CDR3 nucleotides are TGCGCCAGCAGCTTGGTATCTTCTCGGGAGCTGTTTTTT.

The CDR3 is CASSLRSGEYNEQFF. The CDR3 DNA reads TGTGCCAGCAGCTTAAGAAGCGGGGAGTACAATGAGCAGTTCTTC. This chain uses TRBV11-3 with TRBJ2-1; 7 nucleotides agree with TRBD2. V shed 2 bases and J 4 bases; nucleotides not matched to a gene: 5. This CDR3 is built from 15 residues. Germline V CDR1 and CDR2: SGHNT, YENEEA.

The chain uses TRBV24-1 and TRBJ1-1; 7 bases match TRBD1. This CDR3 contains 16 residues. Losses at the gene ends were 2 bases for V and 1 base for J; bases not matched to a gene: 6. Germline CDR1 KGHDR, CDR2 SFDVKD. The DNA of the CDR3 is TGTGCCACCAGTGATTCAAGAGGGGGCGCGAACACTGAAGCTTTCTTT. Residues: CATSDSRGGANTEAFF.

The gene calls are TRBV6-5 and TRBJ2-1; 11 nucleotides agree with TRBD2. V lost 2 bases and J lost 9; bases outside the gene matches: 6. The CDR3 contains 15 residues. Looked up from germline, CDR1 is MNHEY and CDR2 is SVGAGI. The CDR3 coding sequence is TGTGCCAGCAGTTACGTAGCGGGAGGGCGGAGTGAGCAGTTCTTC. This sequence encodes CASSYVAGGRSEQFF.

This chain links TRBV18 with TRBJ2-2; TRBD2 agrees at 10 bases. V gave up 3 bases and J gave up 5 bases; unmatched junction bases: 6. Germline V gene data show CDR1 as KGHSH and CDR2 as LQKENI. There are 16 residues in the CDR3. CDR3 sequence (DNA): TGTGCCAGCTCACCCCAGGGACTAGCGCCAACCGGGGAGCTGTTTTTT. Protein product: CASSPQGLAPTGELFF.

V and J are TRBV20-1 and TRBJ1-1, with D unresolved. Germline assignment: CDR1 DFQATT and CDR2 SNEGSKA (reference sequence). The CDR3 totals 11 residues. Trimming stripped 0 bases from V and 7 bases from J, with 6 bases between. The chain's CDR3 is CSARDDFEAFF. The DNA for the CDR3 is TGCAGTGCTAGAGATGACTTTGAAGCTTTCTTT.

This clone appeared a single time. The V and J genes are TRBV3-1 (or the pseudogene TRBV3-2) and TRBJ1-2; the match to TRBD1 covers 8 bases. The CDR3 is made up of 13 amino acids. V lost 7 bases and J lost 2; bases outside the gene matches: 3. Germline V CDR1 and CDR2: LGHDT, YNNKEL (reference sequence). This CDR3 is CASTRQGNYGYTF. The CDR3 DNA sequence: TGTGCCAGCACCCGACAGGGGAACTATGGCTACACCTTC.

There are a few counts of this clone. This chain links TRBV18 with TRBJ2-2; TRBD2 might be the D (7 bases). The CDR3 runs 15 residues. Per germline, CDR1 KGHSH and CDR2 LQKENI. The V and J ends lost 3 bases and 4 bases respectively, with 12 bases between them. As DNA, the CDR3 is TGTGCCAGCTCACCGAGGAGGGGGGGCACCGGGGAGCTGTTTTTT. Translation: CASSPRRGGTGELFF.

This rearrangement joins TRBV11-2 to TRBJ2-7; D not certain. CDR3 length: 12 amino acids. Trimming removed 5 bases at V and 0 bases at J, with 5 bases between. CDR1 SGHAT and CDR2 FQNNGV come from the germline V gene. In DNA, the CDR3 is TGTGCCAGCAGCCGGAGCTCCTACGAGCAGTACGTC. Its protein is CASSRSSYEQYV.